This T cell receptor beta chain was captured by sequencing in a study of tumor-infiltrating lymphocytes in primary liver carcinoma. The table lists this clonotype with a few counts. A read error may account for a junction end that differs from germline. Unsorted bulk tissue of roughly 18-32 mg yielded co-extracted RNA and DNA. Treatment-naive at the time, the patients had chronic HBV infection. cDNA specific to TCR beta was made from 500 to 650 ng of total RNA, with a constant-region primer employed for priming. Construction of TCR beta libraries relied on three successive nested multiplex PCR rounds employing slightly modified ARM-PCR. The opening two PCR rounds, around 11 cycles each, paired TRBV1-TRBV30 forward primers with a C-beta reverse primer. TCRdb analysed the multiplex PCR reads with MiXCR anew, one entry per CDR3 protein. The sample consists of roughly 30,000 distinct CDR3 sequences, 76% of them appearing once.

There are 14 residues in the CDR3. Germline-derived CDR1 and CDR2 are SGHAT and FQNNGV. The chain employs TRBV11-2 and TRBJ2-1; no clear D gene. Sequenced sample: liver tumor tissue from sampling region 5. Subset here: tumor region T5, tumor centre. The clonotype originates from a man aged 35 to 55 with primary liver carcinoma and hepatitis B virus infection. The CDR3 DNA is TGCGCCAGCAGCTTATACCGGCTAGTTGGTGAGCTGTTCTTC. This encodes CASSLYRLVGELFF.